This record looks at one TCR beta chain sequence and its context. Its antigen is unknown. The source of the sample is a study of PD-1 blockade in classical Hodgkin lymphoma. Germline V lookup: CDR1 MNHEY, CDR2 SMNVEV (reference sequence). Trimming shortened V by 6 bases and J by 1 base, and 9 bases separated the two germline ends. This CDR3 is built from 13 residues. Overall study results and limits: At C4D1, TCR diversity had climbed significantly for CD4+ cells, though not for CD8+ cells. Diminished baseline TCR diversity has been reported in newly diagnosed patients relative to healthy donors.

After autologous stem cell transplantation all patients relapsed, and prior brentuximab vedotin exposure differed between cohorts. Some clones are missing from TCRdb's copy, which holds only in-frame ones; the method was immunoSEQ multiplex PCR. This sample has under 100,000 clones, with about 90% found just once. Material: peripheral blood mononuclear cells (PBMCs), obtained before the second cycle of nivolumab. The receptor comes from a human donor with classical Hodgkin lymphoma. The chain employs TRBV27 and TRBJ1-1; TRBD1 might be the D (5 bases). CDR3 nucleotide sequence: TGTGCCAGCAGGGGACTGACGAACACTGAAGCTTTCTTT. This translates into CASRGLTNTEAFF.